The 4 T cell receptor beta chains reported below all come from one sample, sequenced in a study of beta chain features in type 1 diabetes. Expressed TCRB transcripts were sequenced, since all the RNA that had been isolated was reverse transcribed. The method was immunoSEQ multiplex PCR; TCRdb's version includes in-frame clones alone and lacks a portion of them. The table lists 150,000 or so clones, 9.5% to 10% of them singletons. The specimen sequenced was central memory CD4+ T cells from blood. These receptors were collected from a woman between 40 and 50 years old in good health.

The CDR3 bases are TGTGCCAGCAAACACCCGGACAGCATACTGAACACTGAAGCTTTCTTT. The encoded protein is CASKHPDSILNTEAFF. This chain links TRBV2 with TRBJ1-1; D is possibly TRBD1 (6 bases). The V gene lost 7 bases and the J gene lost 0 bases, with 18 bases spanning the gap. This CDR3 comprises 16 residues. Germline V gene data show CDR1 as SNHLY and CDR2 as FYNNEI.

The table lists this clone with a few counts. The rearrangement uses TRBV9 and TRBJ2-3, with 10 bases matching TRBD2. Germline assignment: CDR1 SGDLS and CDR2 YYNGEE. The CDR3 runs 16 residues. V was clipped by 0 bases and J by 5 bases; unmatched bases: 6. CDR3 amino acids: CASSVASGGQGDTQYF. The CDR3 DNA is TGTGCCAGCAGCGTAGCTAGCGGGGGCCAGGGAGATACGCAGTATTTT.

This clone was detected only a few times. The chain is built from TRBV7-9 and TRBJ1-5; a possible D gene is TRBD1 (6 bases). Deletions cut 1 base from V and 4 bases from J, with 11 bases between. Germline V gene sequence: CDR1 SEHNR, CDR2 FQNEAQ (reference sequence). The CDR3 runs to 15 residues. The CDR3 reads CASSLDRASNQPQHF. CDR3 sequence (DNA): TGTGCCAGCAGCTTAGACAGGGCCTCGAATCAGCCCCAGCATTTT.

This clone was found a few times. V is TRBV29-1 and J is TRBJ2-3, with 7 nucleotides matching TRBD1. Germline-derived CDR1 and CDR2 are SQVTM and ANQGSEA. This CDR3 region has 11 residues. V shed 6 bases, J shed 6 bases, and the junction held 3 bases outside the gene matches. Written as DNA, the CDR3 is TGCAGCGTCAGCAGGGGGGATACGCAGTATTTT. This sequence encodes CSVSRGDTQYF.